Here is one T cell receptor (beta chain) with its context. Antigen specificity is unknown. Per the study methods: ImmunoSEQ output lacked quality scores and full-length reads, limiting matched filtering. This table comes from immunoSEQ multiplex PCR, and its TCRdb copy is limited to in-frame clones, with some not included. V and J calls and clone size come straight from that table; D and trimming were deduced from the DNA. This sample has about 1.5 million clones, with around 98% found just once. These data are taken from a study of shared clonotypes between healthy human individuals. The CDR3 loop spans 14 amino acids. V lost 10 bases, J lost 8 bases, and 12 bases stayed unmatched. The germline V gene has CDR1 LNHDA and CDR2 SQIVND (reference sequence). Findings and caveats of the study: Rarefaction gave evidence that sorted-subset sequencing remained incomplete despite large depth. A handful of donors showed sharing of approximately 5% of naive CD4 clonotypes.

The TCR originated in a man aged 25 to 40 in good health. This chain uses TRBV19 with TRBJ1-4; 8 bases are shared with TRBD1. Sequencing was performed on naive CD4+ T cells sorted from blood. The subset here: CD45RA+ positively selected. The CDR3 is CATRTGTGQEKLFF. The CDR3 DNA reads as TGTGCCACCAGAACTGGGACAGGTCAGGAAAAACTGTTTTTT.